A selection of T cell receptor beta chains follows, all from one sample in a study of T cell repertoires in cytomegalovirus infection. TCRdb reprocessed the reads with MiXCR, giving one entry per CDR3 protein. In the table there are about 200,000 distinct CDR3 sequences, roughly 9.8% of which are singletons. Sequencing input: PBMCs. The receptors shown here come from a human donor in good health (CMV status not recorded). Some clones in this sample may be carry-over from other donors' samples. The CDR3 runs from the conserved cysteine through the conserved F or W.

v_gene: TRBV10-3
CDR3aa: CAIGALLGRNGYTF

v_gene: TRBV12-3/TRBV12-4
CDR3aa: CASSLWGTQYF

v_gene: TRBV7-2
CDR3aa: CASSSPGQNTEAFF

v_gene: TRBV24-1
CDR3aa: CATSLTARSWDEQFF

v_gene: TRBV3-1
CDR3aa: CASSQVGAHAPYEQYF

v_gene: TRBV28
CDR3aa: CASSPGTGGRNTEAFF

v_gene: TRBV7-9
CDR3aa: CASSLIWNTEAFF

v_gene: TRBV15
CDR3aa: CATSTPTGQGTEAFF

v_gene: TRBV28
CDR3aa: CASRELDIGNTEAFF

v_gene: TRBV12-3/TRBV12-4
CDR3aa: CASRGGGAMAYNSPLHF

v_gene: TRBV28
CDR3aa: CASSRIKGYEQYF

v_gene: TRBV24-1
CDR3aa: CATSGPASGTSGRLFYEQYF

v_gene: TRBV23-1
CDR3aa: CASRDPGLAGSYNEQFF

v_gene: TRBV19
CDR3aa: CASSIEDRGKPPLHF

v_gene: TRBV12-3/TRBV12-4
CDR3aa: CASSLSGGGDTQYF

v_gene: TRBV7-2
CDR3aa: CASSYLTQETQYF

v_gene: TRBV7-9
CDR3aa: CASSLAWGTDTYEQYF

v_gene: TRBV27
CDR3aa: CASSAAYTTDTQYF

v_gene: TRBV29-1
CDR3aa: CSVEGQRGRGTDTQYF

v_gene: TRBV20-1
CDR3aa: CSAYLDTQYF

v_gene: TRBV12-3/TRBV12-4
CDR3aa: CASSPRQGAEYNSPLHF

v_gene: TRBV7-3
CDR3aa: CASSERSGEQYF

v_gene: TRBV5-1
CDR3aa: CASSFQGADGYTF

v_gene: TRBV29-1
CDR3aa: CSVGSPVTTDTQYF

v_gene: TRBV28
CDR3aa: CASSLSGRTPRAYEQYF

v_gene: TRBV28
CDR3aa: CASSLWRGHLNEQFF

v_gene: TRBV14
CDR3aa: CASQPTISGNTIYF

v_gene: TRBV7-8
CDR3aa: CASSLARTSNEQFF

v_gene: TRBV19
CDR3aa: CASSIGVQPQHF

v_gene: TRBV6-8
CDR3aa: CASSYADRGGYNEQFF

v_gene: TRBV12-3/TRBV12-4
CDR3aa: CASSSGGWLAEAFF

v_gene: TRBV7-2
CDR3aa: CASRRTGKEPLHF

v_gene: TRBV7-2
CDR3aa: CASSSPDREVHEQYF

v_gene: TRBV15
CDR3aa: CATSRVENTEAFF

v_gene: TRBV12-3/TRBV12-4
CDR3aa: CASRKAGQKTYEQYF

v_gene: TRBV28
CDR3aa: CASSLGMGYRQPQHF

v_gene: TRBV14
CDR3aa: CASSRRLAGGRNNEQFF

v_gene: TRBV27
CDR3aa: CASSFSLAGGVTGELFF

v_gene: TRBV3-1
CDR3aa: CASSQVGYSYEQYF

v_gene: TRBV7-2
CDR3aa: CASSLKLSPASTDTQYF

v_gene: TRBV4-1
CDR3aa: CASSQDFRPGQEFMGGNQPQHF

v_gene: TRBV5-4
CDR3aa: CASRRQGTYEQYF

v_gene: TRBV7-2
CDR3aa: CASSLEGRTYTGELFF

v_gene: TRBV6-8
CDR3aa: CASRSDGEAFF

v_gene: TRBV4-3
CDR3aa: CASSQDNLGQGNQPQHF

v_gene: TRBV5-1
CDR3aa: CASKNPGGSSYNEQFF

v_gene: TRBV7-9
CDR3aa: CASSPTHGTGGRPAFF

v_gene: TRBV15
CDR3aa: CATSRTGTPTYEQYF

v_gene: TRBV7-3
CDR3aa: CASSFSGTGDTEAFF

v_gene: TRBV5-1
CDR3aa: CASSLGQINEKLFF

v_gene: TRBV7-9
CDR3aa: CASSIDPNEQFF

v_gene: TRBV4-1
CDR3aa: CASSRDRMNTEAFF

v_gene: TRBV19
CDR3aa: CASRISRDGANYGYTF

v_gene: TRBV27
CDR3aa: CASSKVPGLGTGELFF

v_gene: TRBV19
CDR3aa: CASSIGGMGQPQHF

v_gene: TRBV6-1
CDR3aa: CASSPRLAGGPDEQFF

v_gene: TRBV7-2
CDR3aa: CASSSQFRDQETQYF